A single sample gave rise to the 5 T cell receptor beta chains below, sequenced in a study of Graves' ophthalmopathy and Graves' hyperthyroidism. Researchers took RNA transcripts and amplified TCR beta CDR3 regions from them. HTBI primers were used in a first-round RT-PCR, which preceded a second-round multiplex PCR. TCRdb re-called the multiplex PCR reads with MiXCR, one entry per CDR3 protein. The sample yields around 1,000,000 distinct CDR3 sequences, roughly 35% seen once. Sequencing was performed on peripheral blood or thyroid tissue (not recorded which). These receptors originate from an adult man with Graves' hyperthyroidism.

This clonotype was seen ten or more times. V and J are TRBV20-1 and TRBJ2-7; 10 nucleotides agree with TRBD1. After removal of 5 bases from V and 7 bases from J, the junction contained 11 bases not matched to a gene. The CDR3 runs to 14 residues. CDR1 and CDR2 (germline): DFQATT, SNEGSKA (reference sequence). The CDR3 protein is CSARSGQGSPEQYF. CDR3 bases: TGCAGTGCTCGGTCGGGACAGGGGTCTCCGGAGCAGTACTTC.

This sequence joins TRBV20-1 and TRBJ2-5, with D possibly TRBD2 on 6 matching bases. Trimming pared 6 bases from V and 7 bases from J, leaving 24 bases between. The CDR3 has 15 residues. CDR1 DFQATT and CDR2 SNEGSKA come from the germline V gene (reference sequence). The DNA of the CDR3 is TGCAGTGCCAGCAGCCCGGACCGGGACTTGGTGACCCAGTACTTC. Translating gives CSASSPDRDLVTQYF.

A word on this clonotype: Compared with germline, one end of the junction differs, possibly owing to a read error. The chain recombines TRBV5-1 with TRBJ1-2, with D tentatively TRBD1 (5 bases). Germline lookup yields CDR1 SGHRS and CDR2 YFSETQ. This CDR3 has 14 amino acids. As DNA, the CDR3 is TGCGCCAGCAGCTTGGGGGGGTCCAACTATGACTACACCTTC. It is translated as CASSLGGSNYDYTF. Full variable domain (outside the CDR3, taken from reference TRBV5-1 and TRBJ1-2): KAGVTQTPRYLIKTRGQQVTLSCSPISGHRSVSWYQQTPGQGLQFLFEYFSETQRNKGNFPGRFSGRQFSNSRSEMNVSTLELGDSALYLCASSLGGSNYDYTFGSGTRLTVV.

The chain recombines TRBV7-9 with TRBJ2-5; perhaps TRBD2 as D (5 bases). V was trimmed by 4 bases and J by 9 bases, leaving 12 bases between them. This CDR3 has 12 amino acids. CDR1 and CDR2 (germline): SEHNR, FQNEAQ (reference sequence). The CDR3 loop reads CASSSASQPQYF. The CDR3 bases are TGTGCCAGCAGCTCCGCTAGCCAGCCCCAGTACTTC.

Remarks on this clonotype: A much larger clone differs from this one at a single base, so this may be a read error. The rearrangement links TRBV10-3 to TRBJ1-6, with a tentative D call TRBD1 (6 bases). The V end lost 5 bases, the J end lost 3 bases, and 14 bases lay between the germline ends. This CDR3 region has 16 residues. The germline V gene encodes CDR1 ENHRY and CDR2 SYGVKD. The CDR3 sequence is CAISIPTGNYNSPLHF. The CDR3 DNA reads TGTGCCATCAGTATACCCACAGGGAACTATAATTCACCCCTCCACTTT.